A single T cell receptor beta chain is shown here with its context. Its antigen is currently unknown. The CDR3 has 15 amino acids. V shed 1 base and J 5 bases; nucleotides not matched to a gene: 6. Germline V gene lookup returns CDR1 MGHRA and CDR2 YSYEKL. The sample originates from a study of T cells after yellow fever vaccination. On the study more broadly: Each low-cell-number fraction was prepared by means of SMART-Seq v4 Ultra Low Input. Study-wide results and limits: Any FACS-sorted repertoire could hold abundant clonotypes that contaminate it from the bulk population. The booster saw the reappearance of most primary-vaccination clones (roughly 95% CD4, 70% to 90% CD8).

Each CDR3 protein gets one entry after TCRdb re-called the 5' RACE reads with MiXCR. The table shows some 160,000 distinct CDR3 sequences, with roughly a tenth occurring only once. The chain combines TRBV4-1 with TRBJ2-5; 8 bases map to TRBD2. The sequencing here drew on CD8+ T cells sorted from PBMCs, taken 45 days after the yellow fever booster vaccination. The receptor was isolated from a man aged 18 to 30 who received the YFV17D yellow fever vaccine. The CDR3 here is CASSQVGSGEETQYF. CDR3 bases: TGCGCCAGCAGCCAAGTGGGTAGCGGGGAGGAGACCCAGTACTTC.